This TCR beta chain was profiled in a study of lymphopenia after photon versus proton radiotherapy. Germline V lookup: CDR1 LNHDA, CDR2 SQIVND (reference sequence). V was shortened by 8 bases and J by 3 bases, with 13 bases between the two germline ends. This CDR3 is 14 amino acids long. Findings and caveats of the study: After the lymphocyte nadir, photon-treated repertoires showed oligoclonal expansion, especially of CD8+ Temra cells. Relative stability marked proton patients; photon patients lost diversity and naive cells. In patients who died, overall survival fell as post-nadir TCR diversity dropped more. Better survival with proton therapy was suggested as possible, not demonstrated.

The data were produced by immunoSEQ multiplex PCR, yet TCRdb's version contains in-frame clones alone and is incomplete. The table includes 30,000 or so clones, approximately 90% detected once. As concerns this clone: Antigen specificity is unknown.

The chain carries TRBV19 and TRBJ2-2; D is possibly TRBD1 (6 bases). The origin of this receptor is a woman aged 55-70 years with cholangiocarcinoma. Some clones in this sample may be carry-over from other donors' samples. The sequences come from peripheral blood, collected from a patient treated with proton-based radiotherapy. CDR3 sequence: CASGQGLDTGELFF. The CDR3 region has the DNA TGTGCCAGTGGCCAGGGGCTGGACACCGGGGAGCTGTTTTTT.